These T cell receptor beta chains were read from a single sample in a study of CD39 and CD103 CD8 tumor-infiltrating T cells. The table came from immunoSEQ multiplex PCR; TCRdb's copy has only in-frame clones and leaves some out. There are some 1,000 clones in the sample; 36% occur only once, and 15% to 20% lies in the top ten. The sequencing sample was made of CD39- CD103- CD8+ T cells sorted from the tumor. Receptors originate from a human donor with melanoma. CDR3s include the opening cysteine and the closing phenylalanine or tryptophan. The order of the fields is clone size, J gene, V gene, D gene, CDR3 DNA, CDR3 protein. D genes are given only for firm matches. Expanded clones get a size class; other rows say once, few or many, or leave the size out.

abundance: .
j_gene: TRBJ2-6
v_gene: TRBV7-6
d_gene: .
CDR3nt: TGTGCCAGCAGCCCTTCCCCTTCTGGGGCCAACGTCCTGACTTTC
CDR3aa: CASSPSPSGANVLTF

abundance: .
j_gene: TRBJ1-1
v_gene: TRBV5-1
d_gene: .
CDR3nt: TGCGCCAGCAGCCCCGAAGGGGGAAGGACTGAAGCTTTCTTT
CDR3aa: CASSPEGGRTEAFF

abundance: hyperexpanded
j_gene: TRBJ1-2
v_gene: TRBV4-2
d_gene: .
CDR3nt: TGTGCCAGCAGCCTAGGGGGGTTCAATGGCTACACCTTC
CDR3aa: CASSLGGFNGYTF

abundance: medium-sized
j_gene: TRBJ1-2
v_gene: TRBV7-2
d_gene: .
CDR3nt: TGTGCCAGCAGCTTCCCGACACTTAACTATGGCTACACCTTC
CDR3aa: CASSFPTLNYGYTF

abundance: medium-sized
j_gene: TRBJ2-5
v_gene: TRBV7-9
d_gene: .
CDR3nt: TGTGCCAGCAGCCCACCGAAATCAAGCCAAGAGACCCAGTACTTC
CDR3aa: CASSPPKSSQETQYF

abundance: medium-sized
j_gene: TRBJ2-1
v_gene: TRBV4-3
d_gene: .
CDR3nt: TGCGCCAGCAGCCAATCAGCGGGGGCCAGGGGGGAGCAGTTCTTC
CDR3aa: CASSQSAGARGEQFF

abundance: large
j_gene: TRBJ1-6
v_gene: TRBV28
d_gene: .
CDR3nt: TGTGCCAGCAGCCTAGAAGGCGGCTCCTATAATTCACCCCTCCACTTT
CDR3aa: CASSLEGGSYNSPLHF

abundance: large
j_gene: TRBJ2-2
v_gene: TRBV5-6
d_gene: .
CDR3nt: TGTGCCAGCAGCTTGGGGGGAGCCGGGGAGCTGTTTTTT
CDR3aa: CASSLGGAGELFF

abundance: .
j_gene: TRBJ1-2
v_gene: TRBV7-6
d_gene: .
CDR3nt: TGTGCCAGCAGCTCAGCGGCCGGCGGCTACACCTTC
CDR3aa: CASSSAAGGYTF

abundance: medium-sized
j_gene: TRBJ2-2
v_gene: TRBV5-6
d_gene: .
CDR3nt: TGTGCCAGCAGCTTGGTACAGGGAGACACCGGGGAGCTGTTTTTT
CDR3aa: CASSLVQGDTGELFF

abundance: large
j_gene: TRBJ2-7
v_gene: TRBV19
d_gene: .
CDR3nt: TGTGCCAGTAGTATCGGGGACAACTACGAGCAGTACTTC
CDR3aa: CASSIGDNYEQYF

abundance: .
j_gene: TRBJ2-3
v_gene: TRBV13
d_gene: .
CDR3nt: TGTGCCAGCAGCTTGGTGGACCCCTCAGGAGATACGCAGTATTTT
CDR3aa: CASSLVDPSGDTQYF

abundance: hyperexpanded
j_gene: TRBJ2-7
v_gene: TRBV9
d_gene: .
CDR3nt: TGTGCCAGCAGCGTAGGGACAGATTCCCTTCTGTACTTC
CDR3aa: CASSVGTDSLLYF

abundance: large
j_gene: TRBJ1-5
v_gene: TRBV5-3
d_gene: .
CDR3nt: TGTGCCTTTTTTCAGCCCCAGCATTTT
CDR3aa: CAFFQPQHF

abundance: few
j_gene: TRBJ2-2
v_gene: TRBV7-9
d_gene: .
CDR3nt: TGTGCCAGCAGCTTGGCCCCCGCCACAGGGGAGCTGTTTTTT
CDR3aa: CASSLAPATGELFF

abundance: few
j_gene: TRBJ1-5
v_gene: TRBV7-8
d_gene: .
CDR3nt: TGTGCCAGCAGCTTATATCAGGGTCCAAGTCAGCCCCAGCATTTT
CDR3aa: CASSLYQGPSQPQHF

abundance: large
j_gene: TRBJ2-1
v_gene: TRBV30
d_gene: TRBD2
CDR3nt: TGTGCCTGGAGTGTTCCACGGGAGGGCCTCGATGAGCAGTTCTTC
CDR3aa: CAWSVPREGLDEQFF

abundance: few
j_gene: TRBJ2-7
v_gene: TRBV29-1
d_gene: TRBD2
CDR3nt: TGCAGCATAATTAGCGGGACAATCCAGCAGTACTTC
CDR3aa: CSIISGTIQQYF

abundance: few
j_gene: TRBJ2-2
v_gene: TRBV5-1
d_gene: .
CDR3nt: TGCGCCAGCAGCTTGGGGCAGGAGAACACCGGGGAGCTGTTTTTT
CDR3aa: CASSLGQENTGELFF

abundance: .
j_gene: TRBJ2-2
v_gene: TRBV6-4
d_gene: TRBD2
CDR3nt: TGTGCCAGCAGCCGGACTAGCGGGGACACCGGGGAGCTGTTTTTT
CDR3aa: CASSRTSGDTGELFF

abundance: .
j_gene: TRBJ1-2
v_gene: TRBV5-3
d_gene: .
CDR3nt: TGTGCCAGCAGCCTGGGGGGGTCCACTAACTATGGCTACACCTTC
CDR3aa: CASSLGGSTNYGYTF

abundance: few
j_gene: TRBJ2-7
v_gene: TRBV6-6
d_gene: .
CDR3nt: TGTGCCAGCAAGGACTATAACTACGAGCAGTACTTC
CDR3aa: CASKDYNYEQYF

abundance: large
j_gene: TRBJ1-3
v_gene: TRBV4-2
d_gene: .
CDR3nt: TGTGCCAGCAGCCAAGACCGGTGGTCGTCTGTCAGCTCTGGAAACACCATATATTTT
CDR3aa: CASSQDRWSSVSSGNTIYF